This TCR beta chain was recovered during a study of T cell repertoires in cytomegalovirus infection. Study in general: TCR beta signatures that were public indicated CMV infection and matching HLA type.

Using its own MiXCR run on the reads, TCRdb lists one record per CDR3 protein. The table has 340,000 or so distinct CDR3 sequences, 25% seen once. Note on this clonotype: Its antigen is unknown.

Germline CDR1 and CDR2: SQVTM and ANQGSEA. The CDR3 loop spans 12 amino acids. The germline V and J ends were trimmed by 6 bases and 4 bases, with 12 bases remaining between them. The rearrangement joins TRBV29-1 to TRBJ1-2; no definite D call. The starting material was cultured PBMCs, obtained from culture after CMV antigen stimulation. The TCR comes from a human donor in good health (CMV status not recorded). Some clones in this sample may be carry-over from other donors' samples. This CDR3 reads CSVDQWTYGYTF. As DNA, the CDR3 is TGCAGCGTGGACCAGTGGACCTATGGCTACACCTTC.